This T cell receptor beta chain was identified during a study of control samples from healthy donors and cancer patients. Some clones are missing from TCRdb's copy, which holds only in-frame ones; the method was immunoSEQ multiplex PCR. Counted here are several thousand clones, over 75% occurring once; the ten biggest clones make up just under 20%. This clone was recorded only once. CDR3 length: 15 amino acids. Germline V CDR1 and CDR2: SGHTA, FQGNSA. Losses at the gene ends were 4 bases for V and 1 base for J; bases not matched to a gene: 5. What was sequenced was PBMCs. The chain carries TRBV7-2 and TRBJ2-3; 7 nucleotides align to TRBD2. The sequence was obtained from a man in his 60s with colorectal cancer. In nucleotides, the CDR3 is TGTGCCAGCAGCTCCCGGAGCGGGGGCACAGATACGCAGTATTTT. Translation gives CASSSRSGGTDTQYF.